This T cell receptor beta chain was retrieved from a study of T cell responses to AZD1222 COVID-19 vaccine. Study-level points and caveats: Repertoires were obtained only post-peak T cell response. The breadth and depth of Spike-specific TCRs increased once two AZD1222 doses had been given. It should be noted that donors were predominantly white British and more often female, and clonal diversity was possibly underestimated.

The assay was immunoSEQ multiplex PCR, and TCRdb's table has in-frame clones only and misses some. The table shows under 70,000 clones, with over 70% occurring only once. On this clone itself: Its cognate antigen is unknown.

CDR3 length: 13 residues. The V end lost 6 bases, the J end lost 7 bases, and 15 bases lay between the germline ends. The rearrangement joins TRBV12-3 or TRBV12-4 to TRBJ1-1; D is undetermined. The starting material was peripheral blood, obtained on day 0 of AZD1222 vaccination. The TCR comes from an adult in good health. CDR3 coding DNA: TGTGCCAGCAGCGATGGGCCGTATGGTGAAGCTTTCTTT. Translation gives CASSDGPYGEAFF.